The TCR beta chain described here comes from a study of blood T cell repertoires in COVID-19. Study background: Spain, Italy and the United States supplied samples that represented acute and convalescent COVID-19.

The CDR3 is made up of 14 amino acids. The germline CDR1 and CDR2 sequences are SGHRS and YFSETQ. Trimming took 3 bases from V and 8 from J, leaving 12 bases between them. Which cohort a participant joined came from the clinical history participants gave. The assay was immunoSEQ multiplex PCR, and TCRdb's table has in-frame clones only and misses some. The sample yields 150,000 to 200,000 clones, over 75% seen once. The source of this sequence is a man aged 35 to 55 who had recovered from COVID-19. The J gene is TRBJ1-6, the V gene TRBV5-1; D perhaps matches TRBD1 (5 bases). Sequencing was carried out using PBMCs or T cells enriched from blood (not recorded which). The CDR3, as DNA: TGCGCCAGCAGCTGGGGGGAAGTTCATTCACCCCTCCACTTT. Translated, it gives CASSWGEVHSPLHF.